This T cell receptor (beta chain) was captured in a study of metastatic and nonmetastatic thyroid tumors. Across the study: Repertoires from blood and tumor or nodule tissue of malignant and benign thyroid patients were compared.

Notes on the study in general: Versus benign nodules, malignant thyroid tumors reportedly had significantly higher TCR beta diversity, in blood and tumor.

Before thyroid surgery, none of the patients had received any treatment. Germline V lookup: CDR1 LNHNV, CDR2 YYDKDF (reference sequence). Between the trimmed V and J ends, which lost 5 bases and 5 bases, there was a span of 13 bases. The CDR3 is 13 residues long. TCRdb ran MiXCR on the PCR reads. Here the sample spans about 40,000 clones, roughly 27% being singletons. This clone has only a few counts. Its antigen remains unidentified. The chain is built from TRBV15 and TRBJ2-7, with D perhaps matching TRBD1 (6 bases). Sequenced material: blood. This clonotype was obtained from a male donor with papillary thyroid cancer or a benign thyroid nodule (not recorded which). Some clones in this sample may be carry-over from other donors' samples. The CDR3 DNA reads TGTGCCACCAGCCGACAGGTCCTGGACGAGCAGTACTTC. This codes for CATSRQVLDEQYF.